This entry lists 13 T cell receptor beta chains sequenced from one sample in a study of CXCR3-negative and CXCR3-positive naive CD8 T cells. Study conclusions and caveats: The study found more hydrophobic TRB CDR3s in CXCR3-positive naive cells than in CXCR3-negative naive cells.

Their cognate antigens are unknown. The libraries of TRB cDNA were constructed through 5' RACE using UMI labels. No DNA is given; TCRdb re-called the 5' RACE reads and lists each CDR3 protein once. The sample's table shows about 5,700 distinct CDR3 sequences. Sequences were obtained from naive CXCR3+ CD8+ T cells from blood. Subset denoted: CD45RO-CCR7+CD27+CD95- naive CD8+ T cells expressing CXCR3 (TNR3+). All receptors derive from a human donor in good health. Some clones in this sample may be carry-over from other donors' samples.

The rearrangement joins TRBV3-1 to TRBJ1-2. The CDR3 is 14 amino acids. Germline loops: CDR1 LGHDT, CDR2 YNNKEL (reference sequence). The chain's CDR3 is CASSQDRQLYGYTF.

The chain carries TRBV27 and TRBJ1-2. Germline assignment: CDR1 MNHEY and CDR2 SMNVEV (reference sequence). The CDR3 has 13 residues. CDR3 loop: CASSLSPRYGYTF.

The V call is TRBV29-1, the J call TRBJ1-1. The germline V gene encodes CDR1 SQVTM and CDR2 ANQGSEA. The CDR3 is 15 amino acids. The chain's CDR3 is CSVEGSPAQLGEAFF.

By frequency, this clonotype registers medium-sized. The J gene is TRBJ2-7, the V gene TRBV11-1; absent DNA, TCRdb's TRBD2 call cannot be checked. Germline CDR1 and CDR2: SGHAT and FQDESV (reference sequence). CDR3 length equals 17 residues. This CDR3 reads CASSVSSGGTGSYEQYF.

The chain couples TRBV19 to TRBJ1-2; as DNA is missing, the TRBD1 call by TCRdb cannot be tested. The CDR3 extends over 13 amino acids. The germline gives CDR1 LNHDA, CDR2 SQIVND (reference sequence). The CDR3 region is CASGGTTTQGYTF.

V and J are TRBV29-1 and TRBJ2-3; TCRdb indicates TRBD2, and absent DNA this call remains unverified. Germline V gives CDR1 SQVTM, CDR2 ANQGSEA. This CDR3 contains 15 residues. The CDR3 sequence is CSVEKGESSTDTQYF.

The J gene is TRBJ2-4, the V gene TRBV13; TCRdb's D call of TRBD1 is untestable without DNA. The V gene's germline CDR1 is PRHDT and CDR2 FYEKMQ (reference sequence). This CDR3 spans 14 amino acids. This chain's CDR3 is CASSILSGKNIQYF.

This clonotype is deemed medium-sized by its frequency. The CDR3 sequence is CSVESGPTNYEQYF. This chain joins TRBV29-1 and TRBJ2-7; TCRdb's D call of TRBD2 is untestable without DNA. Germline values: CDR1 SQVTM, CDR2 ANQGSEA. CDR3 length equals 14 residues.

V usage is TRBV20-1 and J usage is TRBJ2-1; TCRdb proposes TRBD2, but this gene call is untestable without DNA. In germline, CDR1 is DFQATT, CDR2 SNEGSKA (reference sequence). CDR3 length: 15 residues. The CDR3 reads CSARDLLAGVNEQFF.

According to its frequency, this clonotype is medium-sized. The rearrangement joins TRBV28 to TRBJ1-5. CDR1 and CDR2 (germline): MDHEN, SYDVKM. This CDR3 has 14 amino acids. The CDR3 spells CASSHRPINQPQHF.

The chain links TRBV4-3 to TRBJ2-7; without DNA, the TCRdb call of TRBD1 cannot be checked. The germline V gene encodes CDR1 LGHNA and CDR2 YSLEER. CDR3 length: 16 residues. The CDR3 region is CASSQESGTGSYEQYF.

This clonotype registers medium-sized (0.01 to 0.1%) by frequency. V usage is TRBV6-2 or TRBV6-3 and J usage is TRBJ2-7. The CDR3 length is 11 residues. Germline CDR1 reads MNHEY; CDR2 reads SVGEGT. The CDR3 protein is CASSDKYEQYF.

This clonotype ranks as medium-sized in terms of frequency. The chain employs TRBV25-1 and TRBJ1-1. CDR3 length: 13 amino acids. Per germline, CDR1 MGHDK and CDR2 SYGVNS. The CDR3 reads CASSDWQVPEAFF.